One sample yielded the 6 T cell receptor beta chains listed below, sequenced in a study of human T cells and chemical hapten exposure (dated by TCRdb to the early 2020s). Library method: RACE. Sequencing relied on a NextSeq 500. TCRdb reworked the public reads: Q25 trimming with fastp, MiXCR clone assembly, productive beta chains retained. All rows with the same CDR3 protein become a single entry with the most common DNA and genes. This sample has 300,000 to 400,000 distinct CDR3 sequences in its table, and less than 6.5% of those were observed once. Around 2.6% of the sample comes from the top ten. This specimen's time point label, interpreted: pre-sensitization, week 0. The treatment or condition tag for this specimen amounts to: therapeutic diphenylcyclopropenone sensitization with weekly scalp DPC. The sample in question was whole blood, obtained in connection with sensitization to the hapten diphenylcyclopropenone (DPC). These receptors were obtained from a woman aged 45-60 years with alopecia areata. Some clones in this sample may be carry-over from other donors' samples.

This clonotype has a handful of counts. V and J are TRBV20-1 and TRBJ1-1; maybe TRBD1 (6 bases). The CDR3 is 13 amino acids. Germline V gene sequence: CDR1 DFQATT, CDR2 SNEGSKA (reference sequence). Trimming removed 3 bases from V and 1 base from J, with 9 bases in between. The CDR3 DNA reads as TGCAGTGCTAGCTCAGGGGCGAACACTGAAGCTTTCTTT. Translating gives CSASSGANTEAFF.

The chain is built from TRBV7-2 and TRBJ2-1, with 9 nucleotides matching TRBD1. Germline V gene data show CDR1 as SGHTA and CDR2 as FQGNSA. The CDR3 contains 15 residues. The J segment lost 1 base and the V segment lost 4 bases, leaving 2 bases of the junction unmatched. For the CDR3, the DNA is TGTGCCAGCAGCTGGGACAGGGCATCCTACAATGAGCAGTTCTTC. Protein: CASSWDRASYNEQFF. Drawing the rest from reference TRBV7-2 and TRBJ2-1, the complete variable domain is GAGVSQSPSNKVTEKGKDVELRCDPISGHTALYWYRQSLGQGLEFLIYFQGNSAPDKSGLPSDRFSAERTGGSVSTLTIQRTQQEDSAVYLCASSWDRASYNEQFFGPGTRLTVL.

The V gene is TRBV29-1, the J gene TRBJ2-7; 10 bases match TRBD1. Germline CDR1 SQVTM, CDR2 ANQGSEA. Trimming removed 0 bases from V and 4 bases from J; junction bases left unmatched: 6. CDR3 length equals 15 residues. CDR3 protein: CSVEDSPGQGYEQYF. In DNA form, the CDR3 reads TGCAGCGTTGAAGACTCGCCGGGACAGGGGTACGAGCAGTACTTC.

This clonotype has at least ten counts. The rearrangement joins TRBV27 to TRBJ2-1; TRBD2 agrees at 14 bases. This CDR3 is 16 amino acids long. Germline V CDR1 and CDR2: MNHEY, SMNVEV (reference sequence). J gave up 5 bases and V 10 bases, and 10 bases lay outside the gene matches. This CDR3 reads CATLRGTSGRDNEQFF. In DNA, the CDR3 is TGTGCCACCCTCCGAGGGACTAGCGGGAGAGACAATGAGCAGTTCTTC.

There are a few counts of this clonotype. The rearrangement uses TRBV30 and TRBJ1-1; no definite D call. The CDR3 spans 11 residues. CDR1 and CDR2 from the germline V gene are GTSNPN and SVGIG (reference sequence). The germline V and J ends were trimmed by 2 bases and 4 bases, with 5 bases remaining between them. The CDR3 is CAWSYGTEAFF. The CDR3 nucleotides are TGTGCCTGGAGTTACGGCACTGAAGCTTTCTTT. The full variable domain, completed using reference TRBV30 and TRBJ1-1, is SQTIHQWPATLVQPVGSPLSLECTVEGTSNPNLYWYRQAAGRGLQLLFYSVGIGQISSEVPQNLSASRPQDRQFILSSKKLLLSDSGFYLCAWSYGTEAFFGQGTRLTVV.

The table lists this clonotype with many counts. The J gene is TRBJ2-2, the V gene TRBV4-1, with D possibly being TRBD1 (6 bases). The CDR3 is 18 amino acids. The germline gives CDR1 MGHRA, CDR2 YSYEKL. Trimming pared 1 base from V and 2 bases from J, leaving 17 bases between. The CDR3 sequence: CASSQVPRTDRNTGELFF. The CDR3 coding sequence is TGCGCCAGCAGCCAAGTTCCCCGGACAGACCGTAACACCGGGGAGCTGTTTTTT.